This T cell receptor (beta chain) was observed in a study of blood T cell repertoires in COVID-19 (TCRdb year 2020). For the study in its entirety: The collaborator samples originated in the United States, Italy and Spain and spanned the acute and convalescent phases of COVID-19. The prospective study material was composed of cDNA or gDNA derived from T cells, B-cell-depleted T cells, or PBMCs. Deeply sampled blood TCRbeta repertoires from subjects exposed to, actively infected with, or recovered from COVID-19 were included in the dataset. The repertoires were released in a freely available public database intended as a resource for research on the immune response to SARS-CoV-2. Samples were obtained from the ongoing ImmuneRACE study (first 160 participants) and from some 1,300 subjects provided by 6 global collaborators. The sample metadata nearly always contained a de-identified subject ID, COVID-19 status, age in years and sex. Where available, HLA class I and class II types were taken from metadata supplied by the sample provider and were not determined by assay-based typing.

TCRbeta CDR3 regions were amplified from genomic DNA using the immunoSEQ Assay, a bias-controlled multiplex PCR. The paper's data handling went like this. The number of nucleated cells in each sample was estimated by amplification of reference gene primers within the assay. To quantify the absolute abundance of each unique TCRbeta CDR3 rearrangement, sequence reads were collapsed and filtered. For each sample, productive Simpson clonality was calculated as the square root of Simpson's diversity index over productive rearrangements. Not all clones reach the TCRdb copy of this immuneACCESS table, which keeps in-frame sequences only. Checked studies attribute under half of the gap to unresolved V genes and leave the rest unexplained. V, J and clone size were drawn from that table, and D and trimming were deduced from the DNA. Recorded for this sample are 380,000 or so clones; around 87% of them occurred a single time. The ten largest clonotypes hold 1.3% of the sample.

Participants in the prospective study were aged roughly 18 to 100 years, lived in under 30 United States geographic areas, and enrolled through a virtual design. Cohort assignment in the prospective study relied on participant-reported clinical history from a screening survey and a study questionnaire. For ImmuneRACE Cohort 3, a participant was defined as recovered based on two consecutive negative NP/OP PCR tests, clearance by a healthcare professional, or resolution of symptoms. Each participant in the prospective study had whole blood, serum and a nasopharyngeal or oropharyngeal swab collected by mobile phlebotomists. Additional blood draws and questionnaires over an approximately 2-month period could optionally be provided by prospective study participants. Before DNA extraction, prospective study blood samples were shipped either frozen or at room temperature. What the authors observed across the whole study: The amount of clinical and demographic metadata varied by source and participant and was provided uncurated.

Concerning this clone itself: Its specific antigen is unknown. No much larger clone exists at a distance of one base, and base qualities are not known.

As encoded in the germline V gene, CDR1 is SQVTM while CDR2 is ANQGSEA. Measured from the cysteine to the phenylalanine, the CDR3 is 14 residues long. Here the CDR3 DNA is all that survives: 42 bases in frame from base 1. V is pruned by 4 bases and J by 2 bases, leaving 7 bases of the junction without a gene match. This chain is built from TRBV29-1 and TRBJ2-5; a stretch of 7 junction bases matches TRBD2. The material sequenced was PBMCs or T cells enriched from blood (not recorded which). This clonotype was sampled from a man aged 30 to 39 who had recovered from COVID-19. The DNA is as follows: TGCAGCGTTGGACTAGCAGGGATTCAAGAGACCCAGTACTTC. Its amino acids are CSVGLAGIQETQYF.